Listed below are T cell receptor beta chains from one sample, sequenced in a study of shared clonotypes between healthy human individuals. Using immunoSEQ multiplex PCR, the repertoire was profiled, and TCRdb retains in-frame clones only, with some absent. In the table there are over 950,000 clones, 60% to 80% of which are singletons. The sequencing input was memory CD4+ T cells from PBMCs. The receptors were sampled from a man aged 18 to 29 in good health. Some clones in this sample may be carry-over from other donors' samples. Both conserved end residues are part of each CDR3. Fields, in order: clone size, J gene, V gene, D gene, CDR3 DNA, CDR3 protein. The D gene is left open where the match is weak. Expanded clones get a size class; other rows say once, few or many, or leave the size out.

>NA|TRBJ2-3|TRBV7-2|TRBD2
TGTGCCAGCAGCAGATGGGGGGGAGGAGCGGCAGATACGCAGTATTTT
CASSRWGGGAADTQYF
>NA|TRBJ2-1|TRBV2|NA
TGTGCCAGCAGGAGTGGCAGCCTCTCCTACAATGAGCAGTTCTTC
CASRSGSLSYNEQFF
>NA|TRBJ1-1|TRBV5-5|NA
TGTGCCAGCAGCTCACCGGCGGCTGAAGCTTTCTTT
CASSSPAAEAFF
>NA|TRBJ2-1|TRBV20-1|NA
TGCAGTGCCCGGTATTTCGATGAGCAGTTCTTC
CSARYFDEQFF
>once|TRBJ2-5|TRBV5-1|NA
TGCGCCAGCAGCTTGGCCGAAGGTTTAGTAGAGACCCAGTACTTC
CASSLAEGLVETQYF
>NA|TRBJ1-5|TRBV27|NA
TGTGCCAGCAGTTTATTTCCGACGCCCCATAGCAATCAGCCCCAGCATTTT
CASSLFPTPHSNQPQHF
>NA|TRBJ1-2|TRBV6-5|NA
TGTGCCAGCAGTTCTAACTTCAGGGGTGGCTACACCTTC
CASSSNFRGGYTF
>few|TRBJ1-1|TRBV7-9|TRBD1
TGTGCCAGCAGCACCGGCGGACAGGGCGAAGCTTTCTTT
CASSTGGQGEAFF
>NA|TRBJ2-2|TRBV7-2|NA
TGTGCCAGCAGCCTATTTTCGGGGACCGGGGAGCTGTTTTTT
CASSLFSGTGELFF
>NA|TRBJ1-1|TRBV5-1|TRBD1
TGCGCCAGCAGCTCCAGGACAGGGGGCACTGAAGCTTTCTTT
CASSSRTGGTEAFF
>NA|TRBJ2-3|TRBV13|TRBD2
TGTGCCAGCAGCCCGCAACTGGGACTAGCGGGAGGACTTAGCACAGATACGCAGTATTTT
CASSPQLGLAGGLSTDTQYF
>once|TRBJ2-1|TRBV10-1|NA
TGCGCCAGCAGTGATGCCGTGGCGGGACTGACCGATGAGCAGTTCTTC
CASSDAVAGLTDEQFF
>NA|TRBJ2-7|TRBV5-6|TRBD1
TGTGCCAGCAGCTTGGGTTGGGGACAGGGGTTAAGAGGGTACGAGCAGTACTTC
CASSLGWGQGLRGYEQYF
>NA|TRBJ2-5|TRBV5-4|NA
TGTGCCAGCAGCAGCCAACCGGGGCCGGAAGAGACCCAGTACTTC
CASSSQPGPEETQYF
>NA|TRBJ2-5|TRBV28|TRBD1
TGTGCCAGCAGGTTACAGGGGGCGGGGACCCAGTACTTC
CASRLQGAGTQYF
>NA|TRBJ1-5|TRBV18|NA
TGTGCCAGCTCACGGGGTGGCGATCAGCCCCAGCATTTT
CASSRGGDQPQHF
>NA|TRBJ1-5|TRBV9|TRBD1
TGTGCCAGCAGTGGAGGACAGGGGGCAAGTCAGCCCCAGCATTTT
CASSGGQGASQPQHF
>few|TRBJ1-1|TRBV5-1|NA
TGCGCCAGCAGCTTGGACCCCCAAGGGGAAGCTTTCTTT
CASSLDPQGEAFF
>NA|TRBJ2-5|TRBV11-1|TRBD2
TGTGCCAGCAGTCCCGGGCCGGGAGGGAGAGAGACCCAGTACTTC
CASSPGPGGRETQYF
>NA|TRBJ2-7|TRBV28|NA
TGTGCCAGCAGCTCCACAGGCTACGAGCAGTACTTC
CASSSTGYEQYF
>few|TRBJ2-3|TRBV2|TRBD1
TGTGCCAGCAGTTTGCGAGGACAGGGGGAGTCAGATACGCAGTATTTT
CASSLRGQGESDTQYF
>few|TRBJ2-1|TRBV6-1|NA
TGTGCCAGCAAAACATACCTCTCCTACAATGAGCAGTTCTTC
CASKTYLSYNEQFF
>NA|TRBJ2-3|TRBV4-3|TRBD2
TGCGCCAGCAGCCAAGCGGGCGCTAGCGGGAGCAGAAATACGCAGTATTTT
CASSQAGASGSRNTQYF
>NA|TRBJ2-5|TRBV4-1|NA
TGCGCCAGCAGCCAAGTTTCACGATTCAGAGCCCAAGAGACCCAGTACTTC
CASSQVSRFRAQETQYF
>NA|TRBJ2-3|TRBV2|NA
TGTGCCAGCAGTGATGGGGGACAAACGCAGTATTTT
CASSDGGQTQYF
>NA|TRBJ2-3|TRBV5-1|NA
TGCGCCAGCATGGAGGTTGGGACAGATACGCAGTATTTT
CASMEVGTDTQYF
>many|TRBJ2-3|TRBV5-1|NA
TGCGCCAGCAGCTTCGGCAGGGGCACAGATACGCAGTATTTT
CASSFGRGTDTQYF
>NA|TRBJ1-3|TRBV28|TRBD1
TGTGCCAGCAGGATAACAGGGGCACGGGACACCATATATTTT
CASRITGARDTIYF
>NA|TRBJ2-2|TRBV28|TRBD2
TGTGCCTACGGGACTAGCTTGAACACCGGGGAGCTGTTTTTT
CAYGTSLNTGELFF
>NA|TRBJ2-7|TRBV5-1|NA
TGCGCCAGCAGCTTGGCCGTGAGCTACGAGCAGTACTTC
CASSLAVSYEQYF
>NA|TRBJ2-5|TRBV5-5|NA
TGTGCCAGCAGCCGGGCCCAAGAGACCCAGTACTTC
CASSRAQETQYF
>NA|TRBJ2-5|TRBV6-7|NA
TGTGCCAGCCGGATCCTACTCCCAGGAGAGACCCAGTACTTC
CASRILLPGETQYF
>NA|TRBJ2-1|TRBV9|TRBD2
TGTGCCAGCAGCGGACTAGCGGACTACAATGAGCAGTTCTTC
CASSGLADYNEQFF
>few|TRBJ1-5|TRBV29-1|NA
TGCAGCGCCGGTGGGGGCAGGAGTTCCAGCAATCAGCCCCAGCATTTT
CSAGGGRSSSNQPQHF
>NA|TRBJ1-2|TRBV9|NA
TGTGCCAGCAGCCCCACACCATCTACACCCATTAGCTCAGGCTACACCTTC
CASSPTPSTPISSGYTF
>NA|TRBJ2-3|TRBV5-1|TRBD2
TGCGCCAGCAGCTATGGGACTAGCGGATTCACAGATACGCAGTATTTT
CASSYGTSGFTDTQYF
>NA|TRBJ1-5|TRBV19|NA
TGTGCCAGTAGTCTGACCCGACGGGGCAATCAGCCCCAGCATTTT
CASSLTRRGNQPQHF
>NA|TRBJ2-7|TRBV5-1|NA
TGCGCTAGCAGCGTTACAGGAGGCGGATCCTACGAGCAGTACTTC
CASSVTGGGSYEQYF
>few|TRBJ2-1|TRBV30|NA
TGTGCCTGGAGTGTACAGCAGGGGAGGGCGGGAGTCGGGGCCTACAATGAGCAGTTCTTC
CAWSVQQGRAGVGAYNEQFF
>NA|TRBJ1-1|TRBV29-1|NA
TGCAGCGTTGCTACAGGGTTCGGCACTGAAGCTTTCTTT
CSVATGFGTEAFF
>NA|TRBJ2-3|TRBV28|TRBD1
TGTGCCAGCAGCATGACAGGGGCGGTGGAGGATACGCAGTATTTT
CASSMTGAVEDTQYF
>NA|TRBJ1-1|TRBV7-2|NA
TGTGCCAGCAGCGGGCAGGCGAACACTGAAGCTTTCTTT
CASSGQANTEAFF
>NA|TRBJ2-7|TRBV9|NA
TGTGCCAGCAGCGTAGCGGTCGGGAGCTCCTACGAGCAGTACTTC
CASSVAVGSSYEQYF
>NA|TRBJ2-3|TRBV6-1|TRBD2
TGTGCCACCCGTCTAGCGGGAGTGAAAGATACGCAGTATTTT
CATRLAGVKDTQYF
>NA|TRBJ2-7|TRBV4-2|TRBD1
TGTGCCAGCAGCCGCCGAGGGACAGGGGCCTACGAGCAGTACTTC
CASSRRGTGAYEQYF
>NA|TRBJ1-1|TRBV4-3|NA
TGCGCCAGCAGCCAAGTGTCGGGTATAGGTGCTGAAGCTTTCTTT
CASSQVSGIGAEAFF
>NA|TRBJ2-3|TRBV7-2|NA
TGTGCCAGCAGCCTAGGAGGGGGAATGGGCACAGATACGCAGTATTTT
CASSLGGGMGTDTQYF
>NA|TRBJ2-7|TRBV19|TRBD2
TGTGCCAGTAGCCTCACCGGGACTAAACAATACGAGCAGTACTTC
CASSLTGTKQYEQYF